The clone carrying this TCR beta chain was counted a few times. What it binds is not known. The Oncomine TCR Beta short-read assay sequenced DNA from cultured CD4+ T cells. TCRdb independently ran MiXCR on the PCR reads; one entry per CDR3 protein. The table lists about 21,000 distinct CDR3 sequences, about 46% of them singletons, with more than 10% in the top ten. CDR3 length: 11 residues. Germline V lookup: CDR1 DFQATT, CDR2 SNEGSKA (reference sequence). V dropped 3 bases and J dropped 5 bases, with 7 bases sitting between them. This specimen comes from a study of vaccination and CD4 T cells after COVID-19. At the level of the study: Three convalescent patients underwent sampling at day 14 and then at days 161 to 241 post-vaccination, the study reports. Stimulation of cells relied on overlapping spike peptides derived from SARS-CoV-2, HCoV-NL63, HCoV-OC43 and HCoV-229E. Study-wide findings and caveats: The median count of SARS-CoV-2-reactive clonotypes rose from around 20 to 38, not significantly. Convalescent patients' median share of reactive clones seen only post-vaccination was approximately 85%.

Time point reported: late sampling 161 to 241 days after vaccination in a few convalescent patients. This sample's treatment: roughly nine-day PBMC culture with coronavirus spike peptide pools or control peptides (ViraFEST assay). The rearrangement uses TRBV20-1 and TRBJ2-5; tentatively, D is TRBD1 (5 bases). This TCR derives from a human donor who had recovered from COVID-19. Sequences were derived from CD4+ T cells from blood, cultured in vitro, sampled about 7 months after SARS-CoV-2 vaccination. The CDR3 DNA reads as TGCAGTGCTAGGGGGCACGAGACCCAGTACTTC. It translates to CSARGHETQYF.